The 14 T cell receptor beta chains below were found in one sample sequenced in a study of shared clonotypes between healthy human individuals. The assay was immunoSEQ multiplex PCR, and TCRdb's table has in-frame clones only and misses some. Here the sample spans under 850,000 clones, roughly 92% being singletons. Terminally differentiated effector memory CD45RA+ cells were excluded from the naive CD8 cells, which were CD45RO-negative and positively selected for CCR7. Material: naive CD8+ T cells sorted from blood. These receptors came from a man younger than 45 in good health.

This chain uses TRBV15 with TRBJ2-7, with a possible D match to TRBD2 (6 bases). CDR1 is LNHNV, CDR2 YYDKDF, per germline (reference sequence). Trimming removed 4 bases at V and 2 bases at J, with 15 bases between. The CDR3 runs to 15 residues. CDR3 sequence reads: CATSTSRDSPYEQYF. The CDR3 nucleotides are TGTGCCACCAGCACTTCAAGGGACTCACCCTACGAGCAGTACTTC.

This chain connects TRBV5-1 to TRBJ2-1; tentatively, D is TRBD1 or TRBD2 (6 bases each). V dropped 0 bases and J dropped 8 bases, with 12 bases sitting between them. This CDR3 has 14 residues. The germline CDR1 and CDR2 sequences are SGHRS and YFSETQ. CDR3 bases: TGCGCCAGCAGCTTGGTATCCGGGGGCGATGAGCAGTTCTTC. Its translation is CASSLVSGGDEQFF.

This chain joins TRBV14 and TRBJ1-2, with D uncertain. V lost 1 base and J 4 bases, leaving 13 bases between the germline ends. The CDR3 length is 15 residues. Germline V lookup: CDR1 SGHDN, CDR2 FVKESK. The CDR3 DNA reads as TGTGCCAGCAGCCAAGTCCTAGGACCTCCCTATGGCTACACCTTC. Its translation: CASSQVLGPPYGYTF.

This sequence joins TRBV5-6 and TRBJ1-2; a possible D gene is TRBD1 (6 bases). Germline V gene lookup returns CDR1 SGHDT and CDR2 YYEEEE. The CDR3 length is 15 residues. Trimming left V 0 bases short and J 2 bases short, with 11 bases between. CDR3 coding DNA: TGTGCCAGCAGCTTGGGCCCAGGGGCCAACTATGGCTACACCTTC. This gives the protein CASSLGPGANYGYTF. Combining the CDR3 with reference TRBV5-6 and TRBJ1-2 gives the whole variable domain DAGVTQSPTHLIKTRGQQVTLRCSPKSGHDTVSWYQQALGQGPQFIFQYYEEEERQRGNFPDRFSGHQFPNYSSELNVNALLLGDSALYLCASSLGPGANYGYTFGSGTRLTVV.

The genes are TRBV28 and TRBJ1-1, with D unclear. The CDR3 is 10 residues long. Trimming left V 11 bases short and J 3 bases short, with 7 bases between. The germline CDR1 and CDR2 sequences are MDHEN and SYDVKM. CDR3: CASRDTEAFF. In DNA form, the CDR3 reads TGTGCCTCCCGGGACACTGAAGCTTTCTTT. Combining the CDR3 with reference TRBV28 and TRBJ1-1 gives the whole variable domain DVKVTQSSRYLVKRTGEKVFLECVQDMDHENMFWYRQDPGLGLRLIYFSYDVKMKEKGDIPEGYSVSREKKERFSLILESASTNQTSMYLCASRDTEAFFGQGTRLTVV.

In this sample, this clone turned up once. V is TRBV5-8 and J is TRBJ1-3; unclear D gene. CDR1 is SGHTS, CDR2 YDEGEE, per germline. The CDR3 is made up of 16 amino acids. V gave up 4 bases and J gave up 0 bases, with 14 bases separating them. CDR3 sequence reads: CASSSYRTNSGNTIYF. CDR3 coding DNA: TGTGCCAGCAGCAGCTACCGGACCAACTCTGGAAACACCATATATTTT.

The chain carries TRBV4-3 and TRBJ2-1, with unresolved D. The CDR3 consists of 16 residues. V was cut by 1 base and J by 0 bases, with 10 bases left in between. Germline CDR1 reads LGHNA; CDR2 reads YSLEER. CDR3 DNA sequence: TGCGCCAGCAGCCAAGTTTATGACTTCTCCTACAATGAGCAGTTCTTC. Amino acid sequence: CASSQVYDFSYNEQFF.

This clone was picked up one time. The chain links TRBV27 to TRBJ2-1, with 11 bases aligning to TRBD1. Germline loops: CDR1 MNHEY, CDR2 SMNVEV (reference sequence). J gave up 3 bases and V 2 bases, and 6 bases lay outside the gene matches. The CDR3 is 17 amino acids. The DNA of the CDR3 is TGTGCCAGCAGTTTAGCCGGGACAGGGGGGAACTACAATGAGCAGTTCTTC. Its protein product is CASSLAGTGGNYNEQFF.

The chain couples TRBV4-1 to TRBJ1-5, with D perhaps matching TRBD1 (5 bases). The CDR3 spans 15 residues. Trimming pared 2 bases from V and 2 bases from J, leaving 10 bases between. Germline V gene sequence: CDR1 MGHRA, CDR2 YSYEKL. This CDR3 reads CASSQQGVGNQPQHF. The CDR3 nucleotides are TGCGCCAGCAGCCAACAGGGAGTCGGCAATCAGCCCCAGCATTTT.

The chain uses TRBV4-1 and TRBJ2-2; no definite D call. Deletions cut 0 bases from V and 0 bases from J, with 14 bases between. This CDR3 region has 18 residues. CDR1 is MGHRA, CDR2 YSYEKL, per germline. The CDR3 region is CASSQDPSFSPNTGELFF. The CDR3 DNA reads as TGCGCCAGCAGCCAAGATCCCAGTTTTTCACCGAACACCGGGGAGCTGTTTTTT.

This clone was seen a single time. The chain joins TRBV11-3 to TRBJ2-1, with 11 bases fitting TRBD2. Losses at the gene ends were 5 bases for V and 5 bases for J; bases not matched to a gene: 5. This CDR3 has 15 amino acids. CDR1 and CDR2 (germline): SGHNT, YENEEA. CDR3 region: CASSEGLADNNEQFF. CDR3 bases: TGTGCCAGCAGCGAGGGACTAGCGGATAACAATGAGCAGTTCTTC.

The chain uses TRBV10-2 and TRBJ1-4; weak D call: TRBD1 (6 bases). The CDR3 runs to 14 residues. Trimming shortened V by 7 bases and J by 4 bases, and 13 bases separated the two germline ends. Germline CDR1 reads WSHSY; CDR2 reads SAAADI. In nucleotides, the CDR3 is TGCGCCAGCAAACCCTCAGGGGTTAATGAAAAACTGTTTTTT. Translated, it gives CASKPSGVNEKLFF.

The rearrangement joins TRBV10-2 to TRBJ1-1; possibly TRBD1 for D (6 bases). From germline, CDR1 is WSHSY and CDR2 SAAADI. The CDR3 consists of 11 residues. Between the trimmed V and J ends, which lost 3 bases and 13 bases, there was a span of 12 bases. This CDR3 reads CASSEGGEDFF. CDR3 sequence (DNA): TGCGCCAGCAGTGAAGGGGGGGAGGATTTCTTT.

The chain is built from TRBV7-9 and TRBJ2-1, with 8 bases aligning to TRBD1. The ends lost 0 bases at V and 8 bases at J; junction bases unmatched: 9. This CDR3 contains 16 residues. Germline V gene sequence: CDR1 SEHNR, CDR2 FQNEAQ (reference sequence). The CDR3 loop is CASSLAGTGYEDEQFF. In DNA, the CDR3 is TGTGCCAGCAGCTTAGCCGGGACAGGATATGAAGATGAGCAGTTCTTC.